This passage covers 26 T cell receptor beta chains from one sample sequenced in a study of blood T cell repertoires in COVID-19. Repertoires were generated with immunoSEQ multiplex PCR, while TCRdb's copy carries only in-frame clones and drops some. Of 110,000 to 150,000 clones listed, over 65% are singletons. The sample consisted of PBMCs or T cells enriched from blood (not recorded which). All receptors come from a woman in her fifties or sixties who had recovered from COVID-19.

The genes are TRBV9 and TRBJ1-1, with unresolved D. Per the germline V gene, CDR1 is SGDLS and CDR2 is YYNGEE. The CDR3 consists of 14 residues. V lost 1 base and J 6 bases, leaving 13 bases between the germline ends. CDR3 DNA: TGTGCCAGCAGCGTAACGGCCGGGGTCGCTGAAGCTTTCTTT. Its protein is CASSVTAGVAEAFF. The full variable domain, completed using reference TRBV9 and TRBJ1-1, is DSGVTQTPKHLITATGQRVTLRCSPRSGDLSVYWYQQSLDQGLQFLIQYYNGEERAKGNILERFSAQQFPDLHSELNLSSLELGDSALYFCASSVTAGVAEAFFGQGTRLTVV.

The J gene is TRBJ2-7, the V gene TRBV9; no reliable D call. The CDR3 contains 13 residues. Germline V lookup: CDR1 SGDLS, CDR2 YYNGEE. V lost 0 bases to trimming and J lost 3 bases, with 7 bases between them. The CDR3 reads CASSVGSFYEQYV. Written as DNA, the CDR3 is TGTGCCAGCAGCGTAGGTAGTTTCTACGAGCAGTACGTC.

This chain uses TRBV6-1 with TRBJ2-1, with D perhaps TRBD1 (6 bases). Trimming took 3 bases from V and 12 from J, leaving 33 bases between them. This CDR3 has 19 amino acids. Germline V CDR1 and CDR2: MNHNS, SASEGT. The CDR3 DNA follows: TGTGCCAGCAGTGAGCCCGGCTTTACAGGGCAAAGGTCCAGGGCTGGGCAGTTCTTC. Amino acid sequence: CASSEPGFTGQRSRAGQFF.

The V and J genes are TRBV6-5 and TRBJ1-1, with D unclear. The V and J ends lost 2 bases and 0 bases respectively, with 7 bases between them. The CDR3 spans 14 residues. Germline V gene sequence: CDR1 MNHEY, CDR2 SVGAGI. In DNA form, the CDR3 reads TGTGCCAGCAGTTACAAGGAGATGAACACTGAAGCTTTCTTT. Its protein product is CASSYKEMNTEAFF.

The chain combines TRBV5-1 with TRBJ1-2; D unclear. CDR3 length: 13 residues. V was cut by 5 bases and J by 2 bases, with 10 bases left in between. Germline loops: CDR1 SGHRS, CDR2 YFSETQ. In DNA form, the CDR3 reads TGCGCCAGCAGTTTAGACGGGAACTATGGCTACACCTTC. This gives the protein CASSLDGNYGYTF.

The rearrangement joins TRBV29-1 to TRBJ1-2; perhaps TRBD1 as D (6 bases). Trimming took off 7 bases at V and 4 bases at J, with 13 bases between the two ends. Germline CDR1 reads SQVTM; CDR2 reads ANQGSEA. This CDR3 comprises 12 residues. As DNA, the CDR3 is TGCAGCGCCGCGGGGGCCCCCTATGGCTACACCTTC. Amino acids: CSAAGAPYGYTF. Full variable domain (outside the CDR3, taken from reference TRBV29-1 and TRBJ1-2): SAVISQKPSRDICQRGTSLTIQCQVDSQVTMMFWYRQQPGQSLTLIATANQGSEATYESGFVIDKFPISRPNLTFSTLTVSNMSPEDSSIYLCSAAGAPYGYTFGSGTRLTVV.

Only a few counts were recorded for this clone. As DNA, the CDR3 is TGTGCCAGCAGTTTACAGGGAACGCCTGGAAACACCATATATTTT. This gives the protein CASSLQGTPGNTIYF. The chain has TRBV7-2 and TRBJ1-3; a weak D match, TRBD1 (6 bases). This CDR3 contains 15 residues. Looked up from germline, CDR1 is SGHTA and CDR2 is FQGNSA. The V end was cut by 6 bases, the J end by 2 bases, with 14 bases between.

V is TRBV5-6 and J is TRBJ1-4; D remains unclear. The CDR3 is 14 residues long. Germline CDR1 and CDR2: SGHDT and YYEEEE. Trimming left V 1 base short and J 3 bases short, with 7 bases between. The CDR3: CASSLTQSNEKLFF. The DNA of the CDR3 is TGTGCCAGCAGCTTGACACAGTCTAATGAAAAACTGTTTTTT.

This clone was found a few times. V and J are TRBV14 and TRBJ2-7, with D perhaps matching TRBD2 (5 bases). The CDR3 length is 12 residues. V lost 0 bases and J lost 12, with 12 bases in between. The germline gives CDR1 SGHDN, CDR2 FVKESK. The CDR3 here is CASSQEKQRRYF. The CDR3 bases are TGTGCCAGCAGCCAAGAGAAGCAGCGGCGGTACTTC. Looking up the rest from reference TRBV14 and TRBJ2-7 gives the full variable domain: EAGVTQFPSHSVIEKGQTVTLRCDPISGHDNLYWYRRVMGKEIKFLLHFVKESKQDESGMPNNRFLAERTGGTYSTLKVQPAELEDSGVYFCASSQEKQRRYFGPGTRLTVT.

The V gene is TRBV4-1, the J gene TRBJ2-3; D is perhaps TRBD1 (5 bases). V was pared by 1 base and J by 4 bases, with 15 bases between. Per the germline V gene, CDR1 is MGHRA and CDR2 is YSYEKL. This CDR3 region has 16 residues. The CDR3 region has the DNA TGCGCCAGCAGCCAAGGCGCCAGGGAACTGGCAGATACGCAGTATTTT. Amino acids: CASSQGARELADTQYF.

This clone was detected a few times. The chain links TRBV5-4 to TRBJ1-3; D is unclear. Per germline, CDR1 SGHNT and CDR2 YYREEE (reference sequence). This CDR3 contains 15 residues. Trimming cost V 2 bases and J 4 bases, with 13 bases left between them. The CDR3 DNA is TGTGCCAGCAGCTTCGGGCCTCGAGGGGGAAACACCATATATTTT. This sequence encodes CASSFGPRGGNTIYF.

The V and J genes are TRBV2 and TRBJ2-5, with 13 bases identical to TRBD2. The CDR3 loop spans 14 amino acids. V was clipped by 7 bases and J by 5 bases; unmatched bases: 4. Germline CDR1 is SNHLY and CDR2 is FYNNEI. The CDR3 bases are TGTGCCAGCAAAACTAGCGGGGGGGCGGAGACCCAGTACTTC. Its translation: CASKTSGGAETQYF. Supplemented by reference TRBV2 and TRBJ2-5, the full variable domain reads EPEVTQTPSHQVTQMGQEVILRCVPISNHLYFYWYRQILGQKVEFLVSFYNNEISEKSEIFDDQFSVERPDGSNFTLKIRSTKLEDSAMYFCASKTSGGAETQYFGPGTRLLVL.

This chain uses TRBV19 with TRBJ2-3; maybe TRBD1 (6 bases). The germline CDR1 and CDR2 sequences are LNHDA and SQIVND (reference sequence). The CDR3 is made up of 15 amino acids. V shed 9 bases and J shed 0 bases, with 16 bases lying between them. CDR3 loop: CARLQGRVSTDTQYF. The CDR3 DNA sequence: TGTGCCAGATTACAGGGACGAGTAAGCACAGATACGCAGTATTTT.

This chain uses TRBV28 with TRBJ2-7; unclear D gene. V gave up 1 base and J gave up 6 bases, with 7 bases separating them. This CDR3 contains 12 residues. The germline V gene has CDR1 MDHEN and CDR2 SYDVKM. Here the CDR3 reads CASSLSGLEQYF. The CDR3 DNA sequence: TGTGCCAGCAGTTTATCGGGTCTCGAGCAGTACTTC.

The chain couples TRBV5-8 to TRBJ1-1; 8 bases fit TRBD1. CDR1 is SGHTS and CDR2 is YDEGEE in the germline V gene. The CDR3 contains 15 residues. V gave up 2 bases and J gave up 4 bases; unmatched junction bases: 7. Here the CDR3 reads CASSFPGGAGTEAFF. The DNA for the CDR3 is TGTGCCAGCAGCTTCCCAGGGGGCGCGGGCACTGAAGCTTTCTTT. Using reference TRBV5-8 and TRBJ1-1 for the parts outside the CDR3, the full variable domain is EAGVTQSPTHLIKTRGQQATLRCSPISGHTSVYWYQQALGLGLQFLLWYDEGEERNRGNFPPRFSGRQFPNYSSELNVNALELEDSALYLCASSFPGGAGTEAFFGQGTRLTVV.

The chain couples TRBV3-1 (or the pseudogene TRBV3-2) to TRBJ2-3; tentative D call: TRBD2 (5 bases). V gave up 8 bases and J gave up 3 bases, with 9 bases separating them. This CDR3 is built from 12 residues. Per germline, CDR1 LGHDT and CDR2 YNNKEL (reference sequence). This CDR3 reads CASCTGTDTQYF. In nucleotides, the CDR3 is TGTGCCAGCTGCACGGGGACAGATACGCAGTATTTT.

The V and J genes are TRBV28 and TRBJ2-7, with 7 bases aligning to TRBD1. The CDR3 has 11 amino acids. Germline V lookup: CDR1 MDHEN, CDR2 SYDVKM. Trimming took 2 bases from V and 12 from J; bases not matched to a gene: 4. CDR3 amino acids: CASSLRQGSYF. CDR3 DNA: TGTGCCAGCAGTTTAAGACAGGGATCGTACTTC.

Only a few counts were recorded for this clone. The chain uses TRBV11-2 and TRBJ1-6; D gene ambiguous. V shed 1 base and J shed 13 bases, with 17 bases lying between them. Germline V gene lookup returns CDR1 SGHAT and CDR2 FQNNGV. CDR3 length: 15 residues. The CDR3 DNA follows: TGTGCCAGCAGCTTAGGGCAGGCCTTTTACTGGCCCCTCCACTTT. Protein product: CASSLGQAFYWPLHF.

CDR3 nucleotide sequence: TGTGCCAGCAGTACCCCGGGGAACACTGAAGCTTTCTTT. This codes for CASSTPGNTEAFF. This chain links TRBV2 with TRBJ1-1; D not resolved. This CDR3 has 13 residues. Deletions cut 5 bases from V and 1 base from J, with 8 bases between. The germline gives CDR1 SNHLY, CDR2 FYNNEI.

This chain uses TRBV18 with TRBJ2-1; 8 positions agree with TRBD2. Germline assignment: CDR1 KGHSH and CDR2 LQKENI. This CDR3 spans 16 amino acids. The trim removed 3 bases at V and 6 bases at J, leaving 10 bases unmatched. The CDR3 region has the DNA TGTGCCAGCTCACCCTCCCAAGCGGGGGCCCCCAATGAGCAGTTCTTC. It codes for CASSPSQAGAPNEQFF.

In this sample, this clone is medium-sized (0.01 to 0.1%). The chain links TRBV27 to TRBJ2-2; 7 positions agree with TRBD1. Germline values: CDR1 MNHEY, CDR2 SMNVEV (reference sequence). The CDR3 runs 16 residues. The V segment lost 2 bases and the J segment 1 base; nucleotides outside the gene matches: 4. The CDR3 DNA follows: TGTGCCAGCAGTTTACCAGGGGGAAGGAACACCGGGGAGCTGTTTTTT. Translating it yields CASSLPGGRNTGELFF.

This chain uses TRBV5-5 with TRBJ2-7, with TRBD2 as a possible D gene (6 bases). The V and J ends lost 5 bases and 8 bases respectively, with 23 bases between them. This CDR3 has 15 residues. Germline V gene lookup returns CDR1 SGHKS and CDR2 YYEKEE (reference sequence). This chain's CDR3 is CASRVGQGGPTKQYV. The DNA of the CDR3 is TGTGCCAGCAGGGTCGGGCAGGGAGGACCCACGAAGCAGTACGTC.

The chain uses TRBV7-9 and TRBJ1-5, with D unresolved. In germline, CDR1 is SEHNR, CDR2 FQNEAQ (reference sequence). The CDR3 consists of 12 residues. Deletions cut 1 base from V and 6 bases from J, with 4 bases between. The DNA for the CDR3 is TGTGCCAGCAGCTTAGAGCGTCAGCCCCAGCATTTT. Encoded protein: CASSLERQPQHF.

This chain connects TRBV4-2 to TRBJ1-2; D call uncertain. Trimming removed 4 bases at V and 3 bases at J, with 12 bases between. Germline CDR1 and CDR2: LGHNA and YNFKEQ. The CDR3 runs to 14 residues. The CDR3, as DNA: TGTGCCAGCAGCCCCCGTACGGGAGACTATGGCTACACCTTC. Amino acids: CASSPRTGDYGYTF.

This clone has a single count. The chain recombines TRBV5-1 with TRBJ2-7; 9 bases agree with TRBD2. CDR3 length: 15 residues. V trimming: 5 bases; J trimming: 9 bases; junction bases outside the gene matches: 15. Germline lookup yields CDR1 SGHRS and CDR2 YFSETQ. The CDR3 DNA follows: TGCGCCAGCAGTCTGATCCCTAGCGGGGCCGGGGGGCAGTACGTC. It codes for CASSLIPSGAGGQYV.

This clone was seen only once. The chain carries TRBV5-1 and TRBJ2-1; tentative D call: TRBD2 (5 bases). There are 12 residues in the CDR3. Germline CDR1 reads SGHRS; CDR2 reads YFSETQ. V was clipped by 4 bases and J by 10 bases, with 12 bases between them. CDR3 in DNA: TGCGCCAGCAGCAGGACTGTCCAGGAGCAGTTCTTC. It encodes CASSRTVQEQFF.